This TCR beta chain is drawn from a study of T cell repertoires in cytomegalovirus infection. Study information: It was recently identified HLA-C-restricted and well-studied HLA-B-restricted CMV epitopes that the study used. A matching HLA type, together with CMV infection, was signaled by public TCR beta signatures.

The CDR3 spans 13 residues. V was cut by 2 bases and J by 3 bases, with 7 bases left in between. Points on this clonotype: Its antigen is as yet unknown.

Study-level results: Clonotype analysis showed dominance of the ex vivo response by HLA-C-restricted CMV-specific TCR beta clonotypes. The cumulative frequency of public TCR beta families identified carriers of CMV plus the relevant HLA.

TCRdb re-analysed the reads in MiXCR, keeping a single row per CDR3 protein. The sample shows about 160,000 distinct CDR3 sequences, about a fifth of them seen only once. This chain uses TRBV12-3 or TRBV12-4 with TRBJ1-2; D is uncertain. The sequences come from CD8+ T cells from cultured PBMCs, collected from culture after CMV antigen stimulation. This receptor was obtained from a human donor in good health (CMV status not recorded). Some clones in this sample may be carry-over from other donors' samples. This CDR3 reads CASSLMADYGYTF. CDR3 sequence (DNA): TGTGCCAGCAGTTTAATGGCGGACTATGGCTACACCTTC.